This section outlines one T cell receptor beta chain sequence together with its context. Its antigen is still unknown. Deletions cut 3 bases from V and 8 bases from J, with 8 bases between. CDR3 length: 13 residues. Germline V CDR1 and CDR2: ENHRY, SYGVKD. This sample was taken from a study of cytomegalovirus exposure and HLA in healthy donors. Findings and caveats of the study: Judged likely to be a sequencing artifact was a cluster of highly shared sequence variants.

60 Vbeta and 13 Jbeta primers were used in PCR. Clones were read by immunoSEQ multiplex PCR, and TCRdb kept only the in-frame ones, dropping some. This sample has some 180,000 clones, with about 84% found just once. The specimen sequenced was PBMCs. The V gene is TRBV10-3, the J gene TRBJ1-6, with D possibly matching TRBD1 (6 bases). This TCR came from a woman aged 30 to 39 in good health and CMV-seropositive. CDR3 sequence: CAISDRGDSPLHF. The DNA for the CDR3 is TGTGCCATCAGTGACAGGGGTGATTCACCCCTCCACTTT.